Presented here are 6 T cell receptor beta chains from one specimen sequenced in a study of vaccination effects on CD4 cells after COVID-19. The authors isolated CD4+ T cells after roughly eleven days of culture. Their antigens are not known. Profiled with immunoSEQ multiplex PCR; TCRdb holds only in-frame clones, not every one. Among around 25,000 clones listed, 65% to 80% were seen once. The sample here was CD4+ T cells from PBMCs cultured without peptide, taken before COVID-19 vaccination. All receptors derive from a human donor who received a COVID-19 vaccine.

The rearrangement joins TRBV11-2 to TRBJ2-5, with D uncertain. Trimming removed 3 bases from V and 4 bases from J, with 6 bases in between. Germline assignment: CDR1 SGHAT and CDR2 FQNNGV. The CDR3 loop spans 12 amino acids. In DNA, the CDR3 is TGTGCCAGCAGCTTCCGTCGAGAGACCCAGTACTTC. As protein: CASSFRRETQYF.

CDR3 loop: CASLRDSYGYTF. DNA for the CDR3: TGCGCCAGCCTCCGGGACAGCTATGGCTACACCTTC. The chain uses TRBV10-2 and TRBJ1-2; 7 nucleotides agree with TRBD1. With 8 bases clipped from V and 4 bases from J, the junction kept 4 bases outside the gene matches. The germline V gene has CDR1 WSHSY and CDR2 SAAADI. The CDR3 spans 12 residues.

V is TRBV4-2 and J is TRBJ2-1, with D hard to call. V lost 0 bases and J lost 9, with 9 bases in between. The CDR3 runs 13 residues. The germline V gene encodes CDR1 LGHNA and CDR2 YNFKEQ. CDR3 in DNA: TGTGCCAGCAGCCAAGAGGGTGGTAGTGAGCAGTTCTTC. Amino acid sequence: CASSQEGGSEQFF.

The rearrangement links TRBV7-2 to TRBJ1-2, with D perhaps TRBD1 (6 bases). This CDR3 comprises 16 residues. The V and J ends lost 5 bases and 0 bases respectively, with 16 bases between them. Germline V gene data show CDR1 as SGHTA and CDR2 as FQGNSA. CDR3 coding DNA: TGTGCCAGCAGCAGACAGGACGGCTTAGCTAACTATGGCTACACCTTC. It encodes CASSRQDGLANYGYTF. The variable domain in full, with the rest retrieved from reference TRBV7-2 and TRBJ1-2, is GAGVSQSPSNKVTEKGKDVELRCDPISGHTALYWYRQSLGQGLEFLIYFQGNSAPDKSGLPSDRFSAERTGGSVSTLTIQRTQQEDSAVYLCASSRQDGLANYGYTFGSGTRLTVV.

The chain combines TRBV9 with TRBJ2-3, with D possibly matching TRBD2 (5 bases). CDR3 size: 17 residues. Germline assignment: CDR1 SGDLS and CDR2 YYNGEE. Trimming shortened V by 0 bases and J by 4 bases, and 18 bases separated the two germline ends. The CDR3 coding sequence is TGTGCCAGCAGCGTAGCTACGGGGAGACATTCGGCAGATACGCAGTATTTT. It encodes CASSVATGRHSADTQYF. Full variable domain (remainder filled in from reference TRBV9 and TRBJ2-3): DSGVTQTPKHLITATGQRVTLRCSPRSGDLSVYWYQQSLDQGLQFLIQYYNGEERAKGNILERFSAQQFPDLHSELNLSSLELGDSALYFCASSVATGRHSADTQYFGPGTRLTVL.

The J gene is TRBJ2-3, the V gene TRBV2, with TRBD1 matching 8 bases. Germline V gives CDR1 SNHLY, CDR2 FYNNEI. The J segment lost 4 bases and the V segment lost 6 bases, leaving 9 bases of the junction unmatched. The CDR3 covers 15 residues. DNA for the CDR3: TGTGCCAGCAGCCGCGACAGGGGCGGGCCAGATACGCAGTATTTT. Translation gives CASSRDRGGPDTQYF.